This T cell receptor beta chain came from a study of T-cell reconstitution after alpha-beta-depleted transplantation in children. TCRbeta library preparation incorporated unique molecular identifiers. TCRdb itself ran the PCR reads through MiXCR, one entry per CDR3 protein. Of fewer than 750,000 distinct CDR3 sequences in the sample, 25% to 30% were seen once. In its sample, this clonotype was seen a few times. Its antigen is not identified. Study-wide points: Most T-cell counts and diversity one year after the transplant came from T cells that were newly produced. Certain patients had high TCRbeta diversity at day 60, and it came from recipient T cells and thymic progenitors that survived. Expanded clones from the graft, numbering several hundred, reportedly supplied alpha-beta T cells about two months after transplant.

Deletions cut 3 bases from V and 4 bases from J, with 13 bases between. The CDR3 contains 14 residues. Germline CDR1 is DFQATT and CDR2 is SNEGSKA (reference sequence). The V gene is TRBV20-1, the J gene TRBJ2-1, with D perhaps given as TRBD1 or TRBD2 (6 bases each). The material sequenced was PBMCs, taken before TCRalphabeta/CD19-depleted stem cell transplant. The receptor comes from a boy in the first two years of life with Wiskott-Aldrich syndrome, due to receive a stem cell transplant. This chain's CDR3 is CSARSRGAYNEQFF. The CDR3 DNA is TGCAGTGCTAGGTCTAGGGGGGCGTACAATGAGCAGTTCTTC.